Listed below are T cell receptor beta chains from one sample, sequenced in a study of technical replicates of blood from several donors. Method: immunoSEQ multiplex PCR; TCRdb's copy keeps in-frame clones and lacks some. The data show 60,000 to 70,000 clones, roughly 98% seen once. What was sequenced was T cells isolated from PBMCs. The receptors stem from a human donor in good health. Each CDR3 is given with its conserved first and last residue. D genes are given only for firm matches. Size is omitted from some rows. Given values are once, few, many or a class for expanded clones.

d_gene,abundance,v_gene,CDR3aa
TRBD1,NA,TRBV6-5,CASSPDRGSTDTQYF
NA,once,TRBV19,CASRHPHSPGELFF
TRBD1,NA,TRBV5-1,CASSSTGAGEKLFF
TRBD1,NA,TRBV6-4,CASNDRDRVCNQPQHF
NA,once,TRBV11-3,CASSSETPGRFVTFF
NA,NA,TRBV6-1,CASSEGLSGNTIYF
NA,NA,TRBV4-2,CASSQQEAEETQYF
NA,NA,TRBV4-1,CASSQDRGTFGYTF
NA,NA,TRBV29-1,CSVTERQINTGELFF
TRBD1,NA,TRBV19,CASSVQRDRASNQPQHF
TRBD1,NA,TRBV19,CASRQDRANTEAFF